A single sample gave rise to the 14 T cell receptor beta chains below, sequenced in a study of blood T cell repertoires in COVID-19. Profiling relied on immunoSEQ multiplex PCR, and the TCRdb table lists in-frame clones only, not all of them. This sample has roughly 140,000 clones, with approximately 86% found just once. The sequenced material came from peripheral blood. Source of these receptors: a human donor in a cohort sampled during active COVID-19.

This sequence joins TRBV19 and TRBJ1-5; perhaps TRBD1 as D (6 bases). Trimming took off 8 bases at V and 2 bases at J, with 19 bases between the two ends. From germline, CDR1 is LNHDA and CDR2 SQIVND (reference sequence). The CDR3 has 16 residues. CDR3 loop: CASETKITGRNQPQHF. The CDR3 nucleotides read TGTGCCAGTGAGACAAAAATAACAGGGCGCAATCAGCCCCAGCATTTT.

The chain combines TRBV2 with TRBJ2-2; the match to TRBD1 covers 11 bases. The germline gives CDR1 SNHLY, CDR2 FYNNEI. The CDR3 loop spans 17 amino acids. The V and J ends lost 8 bases and 0 bases, in that order; junction bases with no gene match: 8. In DNA, the CDR3 is TGTGCCAGCGACGGGACAGGGGGTTTTTCGAACACCGGGGAGCTGTTTTTT. As protein: CASDGTGGFSNTGELFF.

The rearrangement uses TRBV7-3 and TRBJ2-1, with TRBD2 identical over 9 bases. V lost 1 base to trimming and J lost 5 bases; unmatched junction nucleotides: 3. Germline-derived CDR1 and CDR2 are SGHTA and FQGTGA. The CDR3 has 15 residues. The CDR3 is CASSLISGGDNEQFF. The CDR3 nucleotides are TGTGCCAGCAGCTTAATTAGCGGGGGAGACAATGAGCAGTTCTTC. Full variable domain (missing parts from reference TRBV7-3 and TRBJ2-1): GAGVSQTPSNKVTEKGKYVELRCDPISGHTALYWYRQSLGQGPEFLIYFQGTGAADDSGLPNDRFFAVRPEGSVSTLKIQRTERGDSAVYLCASSLISGGDNEQFFGPGTRLTVL.

V and J are TRBV11-2 and TRBJ1-2; tentative D call: TRBD1 (6 bases). Trimming pared 4 bases from V and 7 bases from J, leaving 19 bases between. CDR1 is SGHAT, CDR2 FQNNGV, per germline. There are 15 residues in the CDR3. CDR3 bases: TGTGCCAGCAGCTCCCAGGGGCACAGGGTGTCTGGCTACACCTTC. This gives the protein CASSSQGHRVSGYTF.

This clone showed up just a few times. The chain employs TRBV4-1 and TRBJ2-2; D not certain. With 1 base removed from V and 2 bases from J, the gap between germline ends came to 8 bases. CDR3 length: 15 residues. The germline CDR1 and CDR2 sequences are MGHRA and YSYEKL. This CDR3 reads CASSQVLRNTGELFF. The DNA for the CDR3 is TGCGCCAGCAGCCAAGTTCTCAGAAACACCGGGGAGCTGTTTTTT.

The CDR3 loop is CATSDGRIYEQYF. DNA for the CDR3: TGTGCCACCAGTGATGGGAGAATCTACGAGCAGTACTTC. The chain carries TRBV24-1 and TRBJ2-7, with D possibly matching TRBD2 (5 bases). Between the trimmed V and J ends, which lost 3 bases and 3 bases, there was a span of 8 bases. The CDR3 totals 13 residues. CDR1 and CDR2 (germline): KGHDR, SFDVKD.

This clone was recorded once. The J gene is TRBJ1-2, the V gene TRBV30; the match to TRBD1 covers 7 bases. Germline CDR1 and CDR2: GTSNPN and SVGIG (reference sequence). The CDR3 is 16 amino acids. V trimming: 3 bases; J trimming: 2 bases; junction bases outside the gene matches: 12. CDR3 nucleotides: TGTGCCTGGAGAAACCCCGACAGGGATCCCAACTATGGCTACACCTTC. Its translation is CAWRNPDRDPNYGYTF.

V is TRBV13 and J is TRBJ2-5; 9 nucleotides agree with TRBD1. CDR1 and CDR2 from the germline V gene are PRHDT and FYEKMQ (reference sequence). The trim removed 1 base at V and 4 bases at J, leaving 7 bases unmatched. CDR3 length: 16 amino acids. Here the CDR3 DNA reads TGTGCCAGCAGCTTAGTATCAGACAGGGGGTCAGAGACCCAGTACTTC. Translating gives CASSLVSDRGSETQYF.

There are a few counts of this clone. The genes are TRBV28 and TRBJ1-4; the D gene is possibly TRBD1 (6 bases). The ends were cut back, 6 bases at V and 6 bases at J, with 17 bases in the middle. CDR1 is MDHEN, CDR2 SYDVKM, per germline. The CDR3 covers 15 residues. CDR3 in DNA: TGTGCCAGCAGGGTACCGGGAAAGGGGGATGAAAAACTGTTTTTT. Its translation is CASRVPGKGDEKLFF. Full variable domain (outside the CDR3, taken from reference TRBV28 and TRBJ1-4): DVKVTQSSRYLVKRTGEKVFLECVQDMDHENMFWYRQDPGLGLRLIYFSYDVKMKEKGDIPEGYSVSREKKERFSLILESASTNQTSMYLCASRVPGKGDEKLFFGSGTQLSVL.

The sample holds one count of this clone. This chain links TRBV10-1 with TRBJ1-1; D might be TRBD1 (5 bases). Germline CDR1 WNHNN, CDR2 SYGVQD (reference sequence). Trimming shortened V by 3 bases and J by 5 bases, and 13 bases separated the two germline ends. This CDR3 comprises 14 residues. The CDR3 region is CASSDGPGRTEAFF. In DNA form, the CDR3 reads TGCGCCAGCAGTGATGGTCCAGGGAGGACTGAAGCTTTCTTT.

The chain has TRBV3-1 (or the pseudogene TRBV3-2) and TRBJ1-1; no clear D. With 4 bases removed from V and 3 bases from J, the gap between germline ends came to 9 bases. CDR1 is LGHDT, CDR2 YNNKEL, per germline (reference sequence). This CDR3 comprises 13 residues. The CDR3 loop reads CASSLHSDTEAFF. DNA of the CDR3: TGTGCCAGCAGCCTACACAGTGACACTGAAGCTTTCTTT.

The rearrangement joins TRBV28 to TRBJ2-1, with D maybe TRBD2 (7 bases). The CDR3 consists of 15 residues. Trimming removed 3 bases at V and 3 bases at J, with 12 bases between. Germline V gene data show CDR1 as MDHEN and CDR2 as SYDVKM. Written as DNA, the CDR3 is TGTGCCAGCAGTTTGGGCGGGGGCCACTACAATGAGCAGTTCTTC. This encodes CASSLGGGHYNEQFF.

This sequence joins TRBV5-1 and TRBJ2-1; 11 bases line up with TRBD1. The junction had 8 bases not matched to a gene; V was cut back by 3 bases and J by 0 bases. The CDR3 has 18 amino acids. Germline lookup yields CDR1 SGHRS and CDR2 YFSETQ. The CDR3 region is CASSSWTGGSISYNEQFF. CDR3 bases: TGCGCCAGCAGCTCCTGGACAGGGGGCTCCATCTCCTACAATGAGCAGTTCTTC.

CDR3 loop: CASSQDSQTGGGTDTQYF. As DNA, the CDR3 is TGTGCCAGCAGCCAAGATTCCCAGACGGGAGGGGGCACAGATACGCAGTATTTT. V usage is TRBV3-1 (or the pseudogene TRBV3-2) and J usage is TRBJ2-3; 8 nucleotides agree with TRBD2. The V gene end was trimmed by 0 bases and the J gene end by 1 base; junction bases not matched to a gene: 9. Germline values: CDR1 LGHDT, CDR2 YNNKEL (reference sequence). There are 18 residues in the CDR3.